The rows below give T cell receptor beta chains drawn from one sample of a study of blood T cell repertoires in COVID-19. Profiled with immunoSEQ multiplex PCR; TCRdb holds only in-frame clones, not every one. The sample yields 350,000 to 450,000 clones, 70% to 90% seen once. The sequenced sample consisted of peripheral blood. The receptor source for this set is a woman between 40 and 50 years old with COVID-19, enrolled during active disease. Both conserved end residues are part of each CDR3. The order of the fields is V gene, J gene, CDR3 protein.

V: TRBV6-5
J: TRBJ1-3
CDR3: CASSYGQLGNTIYF

V: TRBV18
J: TRBJ1-1
CDR3: CASSPQQGAGMNTEAFF

V: TRBV4-2
J: TRBJ2-3
CDR3: CASSRSSTASTDTQYF

V: TRBV6-2/TRBV6-3
J: TRBJ2-3
CDR3: CASSYPFGAQGTDTQYF

V: TRBV4-3
J: TRBJ1-5
CDR3: CASSQGATGRGNQPQHF

V: TRBV5-1
J: TRBJ1-2
CDR3: CASSLSQGEDGYTF

V: TRBV28
J: TRBJ1-5
CDR3: CASRAGTVNQPQHF

V: TRBV7-9
J: TRBJ1-4
CDR3: CASSPRAGLGEKLFF

V: TRBV11-2
J: TRBJ1-2
CDR3: CASSLYRENGYTF

V: TRBV5-1
J: TRBJ2-1
CDR3: CASSFYSGTTYNEQFF

V: TRBV27
J: TRBJ2-7
CDR3: CASSLGTGAYEQYF

V: TRBV30
J: TRBJ1-1
CDR3: CAGNRRGSTEAFF

V: TRBV19
J: TRBJ1-5
CDR3: CASSIVQGANNQPQHF

V: TRBV7-7
J: TRBJ2-3
CDR3: CASSTIQGADTQYF

V: TRBV5-1
J: TRBJ1-1
CDR3: CASSSQGRDTEAFF

V: TRBV27
J: TRBJ2-2
CDR3: CASKREQGWTGELFF

V: TRBV9
J: TRBJ2-7
CDR3: CASSVDRVDYEQYF

V: TRBV6-6
J: TRBJ1-2
CDR3: CASTNSGQRLTF

V: TRBV28
J: TRBJ2-1
CDR3: CASSTSANYNEQFF

V: TRBV6-4
J: TRBJ2-1
CDR3: CASSALAGKSNEQFF

V: TRBV18
J: TRBJ1-5
CDR3: CASSPGPGQPQHF

V: TRBV5-5
J: TRBJ2-2
CDR3: CASSTGTAVTNTGELFF

V: TRBV10-3
J: TRBJ1-2
CDR3: CAISRVTGGAGYGYTF

V: TRBV19
J: TRBJ1-5
CDR3: CASSMGGQGGQPQHF

V: TRBV13
J: TRBJ2-7
CDR3: CASHQGAKPYEQYF